The rows below give T cell receptor beta chains drawn from one sample of a study of siplizumab effects on memory and regulatory T cells. Using immunoSEQ multiplex PCR, the repertoire was profiled, and TCRdb retains in-frame clones only, with some absent. The table has about 110,000 clones, 92% seen once. Sequencing used Tregs sorted from blood. These receptors were taken from a human donor in good health. Both conserved end residues are part of each CDR3. Each record gives: CDR3 DNA, CDR3 protein, D gene, clone size, J gene, V gene. D genes are given only for firm matches. A row's size may be missing; if present it is once, few, many or a size class.

CDR3nt: TGTGCCAGCTCCCACCGGGGGGCGAACACTGAAGCTTTCTTT; CDR3aa: CASSHRGANTEAFF; d_gene: .; abundance: .; j_gene: TRBJ1-1; v_gene: TRBV11-3
CDR3nt: TGTGCCAGCAGCTTAGCGGCGGGCTCCTACAATGAGCAGTTCTTC; CDR3aa: CASSLAAGSYNEQFF; d_gene: .; abundance: .; j_gene: TRBJ2-1; v_gene: TRBV7-3
CDR3nt: TGTGCCAGCAGTTACTCGAGGGGAGAAAACTATGGCTACACCTTC; CDR3aa: CASSYSRGENYGYTF; d_gene: .; abundance: .; j_gene: TRBJ1-2; v_gene: TRBV6-5
CDR3nt: TGTGCCACCAGCAGAGCGGGCAGGGGGCACGGGGAGCTGTTTTTT; CDR3aa: CATSRAGRGHGELFF; d_gene: TRBD1; abundance: .; j_gene: TRBJ2-2; v_gene: TRBV15
CDR3nt: TGCGCCAGCAGCCATCTTACAGGGGCCCGACAGGGAAGGTCGAATGGCTACACCTTC; CDR3aa: CASSHLTGARQGRSNGYTF; d_gene: TRBD1; abundance: .; j_gene: TRBJ1-2; v_gene: TRBV4-1
CDR3nt: TGTGCCAGCAGTGAAGTGGGGGATGGAGAGACCCAGTACTTC; CDR3aa: CASSEVGDGETQYF; d_gene: .; abundance: once; j_gene: TRBJ2-5; v_gene: TRBV6-1
CDR3nt: TGTGCCAGCGGGACACCGAAATTGGAGACCCAGTACTTC; CDR3aa: CASGTPKLETQYF; d_gene: .; abundance: .; j_gene: TRBJ2-5; v_gene: TRBV19
CDR3nt: TGTGCCAGCAGCTCCCGGGCAGGGGGTCTCATGAACACTGAAGCTTTCTTT; CDR3aa: CASSSRAGGLMNTEAFF; d_gene: TRBD1; abundance: .; j_gene: TRBJ1-1; v_gene: TRBV9
CDR3nt: TGTGCCAGTAGTATAGACAGGGCAGGAAGGGGCTACACCTTC; CDR3aa: CASSIDRAGRGYTF; d_gene: .; abundance: .; j_gene: TRBJ1-2; v_gene: TRBV19
CDR3nt: TGCAGTGCTAGCAGGGGCCGCGAGCAGTACTTC; CDR3aa: CSASRGREQYF; d_gene: .; abundance: .; j_gene: TRBJ2-7; v_gene: TRBV20-1
CDR3nt: TGTGCCAGCAGTCAGAGGGCGGACACAGATACGCAGTATTTT; CDR3aa: CASSQRADTDTQYF; d_gene: .; abundance: .; j_gene: TRBJ2-3; v_gene: TRBV6-5
CDR3nt: TGCGCCAGCAGCTTGTTAGCCGGAGAGAGGGATACGCAGTATTTT; CDR3aa: CASSLLAGERDTQYF; d_gene: .; abundance: once; j_gene: TRBJ2-3; v_gene: TRBV5-1
CDR3nt: TGTGCCAGCAGCCATCCGGGACAGGGAGTGGAAAAACTGTTTTTT; CDR3aa: CASSHPGQGVEKLFF; d_gene: TRBD1; abundance: .; j_gene: TRBJ1-4; v_gene: TRBV5-5
CDR3nt: TGTGCCAGTAGTACCCTGGAGGGCCCATATGGCTACACCTTC; CDR3aa: CASSTLEGPYGYTF; d_gene: .; abundance: .; j_gene: TRBJ1-2; v_gene: TRBV19
CDR3nt: TGTGCCAGTAGAGAGCAGGGGCGAGAGACCCAGTACTTC; CDR3aa: CASREQGRETQYF; d_gene: .; abundance: .; j_gene: TRBJ2-5; v_gene: TRBV19
CDR3nt: TGTGCCAGCAGTCAGGACCGTGACTACGAGCAGTACTTC; CDR3aa: CASSQDRDYEQYF; d_gene: .; abundance: once; j_gene: TRBJ2-7; v_gene: TRBV6-1
CDR3nt: TGTGCCAGCAGAGCCTATGTCGGCGGGGGGCTCTACAATGAGCAGTTCTTC; CDR3aa: CASRAYVGGGLYNEQFF; d_gene: TRBD2; abundance: .; j_gene: TRBJ2-1; v_gene: TRBV27
CDR3nt: TGTGCTAGGGCAATCAGGTTAGCGGGAGACCACGAGCAGTACTTC; CDR3aa: CARAIRLAGDHEQYF; d_gene: TRBD2; abundance: .; j_gene: TRBJ2-7; v_gene: TRBV12-5
CDR3nt: TGTGCCAGTAGGGAGGCTCCCGGAAGAGACAATGAGCAGTTCTTC; CDR3aa: CASREAPGRDNEQFF; d_gene: .; abundance: .; j_gene: TRBJ2-1; v_gene: TRBV19
CDR3nt: TGTGCCAGCAGCTTGGCAGGGACAGGAGCCTACGAGCAGTACTTC; CDR3aa: CASSLAGTGAYEQYF; d_gene: TRBD1; abundance: .; j_gene: TRBJ2-7; v_gene: TRBV5-4
CDR3nt: TGTGCCAGCAGCTTGGGGTGGATCCAGTCGGTACAGATGAACAATCAGCCCCAGCATTTT; CDR3aa: CASSLGWIQSVQMNNQPQHF; d_gene: .; abundance: .; j_gene: TRBJ1-5; v_gene: TRBV5-5
CDR3nt: TGTGCCAGCAGCCCCACGGTGACAGTAGGAGCTTTCTTT; CDR3aa: CASSPTVTVGAFF; d_gene: .; abundance: .; j_gene: TRBJ1-1; v_gene: TRBV4-2
CDR3nt: TGTGCCAGCAGCGGGGCAGCGTGGGGGGACACTGAAGCTTTCTTT; CDR3aa: CASSGAAWGDTEAFF; d_gene: .; abundance: .; j_gene: TRBJ1-1; v_gene: TRBV6-1
CDR3nt: TGTGCCAGCAGCTTCACCGCGTGGAACACTGAAGCTTTCTTT; CDR3aa: CASSFTAWNTEAFF; d_gene: .; abundance: .; j_gene: TRBJ1-1; v_gene: TRBV5-6
CDR3nt: TGTGCCCGGGGGGCGCGGGGCTACACCTTC; CDR3aa: CARGARGYTF; d_gene: .; abundance: .; j_gene: TRBJ1-2; v_gene: TRBV2
CDR3nt: TGCGCCAGCAGCTGGACGCTAGCGGGGGGGTCCTACGAGCAGTACTTC; CDR3aa: CASSWTLAGGSYEQYF; d_gene: TRBD2; abundance: few; j_gene: TRBJ2-7; v_gene: TRBV5-1
CDR3nt: TGTGCTAGTGGTTTGGTTGGGTATGGCTACACCTTC; CDR3aa: CASGLVGYGYTF; d_gene: .; abundance: .; j_gene: TRBJ1-2; v_gene: TRBV12-5
CDR3nt: TGTGCAAGTCGCTTAGCGGCAGGGAGAAACAATCAGCCCCAGCATTTT; CDR3aa: CASRLAAGRNNQPQHF; d_gene: .; abundance: .; j_gene: TRBJ1-5; v_gene: TRBV12-2
CDR3nt: TGTGCCAGTAGTGCGGGACTCCCGAGCTCCTACGAGCAGTACTTC; CDR3aa: CASSAGLPSSYEQYF; d_gene: .; abundance: .; j_gene: TRBJ2-7; v_gene: TRBV19
CDR3nt: TGTGCCAGCAGCTTAGCGGGGCCCCAATACGAGCAGTACTTC; CDR3aa: CASSLAGPQYEQYF; d_gene: .; abundance: .; j_gene: TRBJ2-7; v_gene: TRBV7-2
CDR3nt: TGTGCCAGCAGTTACTCTACCGGGGCAGACGGGGAGCTGTTTTTT; CDR3aa: CASSYSTGADGELFF; d_gene: .; abundance: .; j_gene: TRBJ2-2; v_gene: TRBV6-5
CDR3nt: TGCAGCGTTGAAGATGGGGCCAAAAACATTCAGTACTTC; CDR3aa: CSVEDGAKNIQYF; d_gene: .; abundance: once; j_gene: TRBJ2-4; v_gene: TRBV29-1
CDR3nt: TGTGCCAGCAGTTACGGGTTAGCGGCATACAATGAGCAGTTCTTC; CDR3aa: CASSYGLAAYNEQFF; d_gene: .; abundance: .; j_gene: TRBJ2-1; v_gene: TRBV6-5
CDR3nt: TGTGCCAGCTCACGGGCCTTTAATTCACCCCTCCACTTT; CDR3aa: CASSRAFNSPLHF; d_gene: .; abundance: .; j_gene: TRBJ1-6; v_gene: TRBV18
CDR3nt: TGTGCCAGCAGCCTAGAGCGGGAGAGGCGCGAGCAGTACTTC; CDR3aa: CASSLERERREQYF; d_gene: TRBD2; abundance: .; j_gene: TRBJ2-7; v_gene: TRBV5-5
CDR3nt: TGCAGCGCGGGGACAGGGCGGACCTACGAGCAGTACTTC; CDR3aa: CSAGTGRTYEQYF; d_gene: TRBD1; abundance: .; j_gene: TRBJ2-7; v_gene: TRBV29-1
CDR3nt: TGTGCCAGCAGCTCGATAGCGGGGGGATGGGGAGATACGCAGTATTTT; CDR3aa: CASSSIAGGWGDTQYF; d_gene: TRBD2; abundance: .; j_gene: TRBJ2-3; v_gene: TRBV5-4
CDR3nt: TGTGCCAGCAGCCCCGGGACAGGGAGGATGAACACTGAAGCTTTCTTT; CDR3aa: CASSPGTGRMNTEAFF; d_gene: TRBD1; abundance: .; j_gene: TRBJ1-1; v_gene: TRBV11-3
CDR3nt: TGCGCCAGCAGCCAGCCACCAACAGGGTCCGGGGCAGATACGCAGTATTTT; CDR3aa: CASSQPPTGSGADTQYF; d_gene: .; abundance: .; j_gene: TRBJ2-3; v_gene: TRBV4-1
CDR3nt: TGTGCCAGCAGCCCAACCAGGGACCAGCCCCAGCATTTT; CDR3aa: CASSPTRDQPQHF; d_gene: .; abundance: .; j_gene: TRBJ1-5; v_gene: TRBV11-2
CDR3nt: TGTGCCAGCAGTGAAATGAGGCGGGGGAATTCACCCCTCCACTTT; CDR3aa: CASSEMRRGNSPLHF; d_gene: .; abundance: .; j_gene: TRBJ1-6; v_gene: TRBV2
CDR3nt: TGTGCTAGTGGTTTGCAGGGGGGAGGAGTTGGTGAAAAACTGTTTTTT; CDR3aa: CASGLQGGGVGEKLFF; d_gene: TRBD1; abundance: .; j_gene: TRBJ1-4; v_gene: TRBV12-5
CDR3nt: TGTGCCAGCAGCTTAGGTGGCGCTGGTACCGGGGAGCTGTTTTTT; CDR3aa: CASSLGGAGTGELFF; d_gene: .; abundance: .; j_gene: TRBJ2-2; v_gene: TRBV5-4
CDR3nt: TGTGCCACCCGGATCCTGGCTGGCTACACCTTC; CDR3aa: CATRILAGYTF; d_gene: .; abundance: .; j_gene: TRBJ1-2; v_gene: TRBV6-5
CDR3nt: TGTGCCAGCAGCTTGGACTTGACAGGGAACGAAAAACTGTTTTTT; CDR3aa: CASSLDLTGNEKLFF; d_gene: TRBD1; abundance: .; j_gene: TRBJ1-4; v_gene: TRBV5-4
CDR3nt: TGCGCCAGCAGCTTGGAAGGGCGGGAGGATGGGGAGCAGTACTTC; CDR3aa: CASSLEGREDGEQYF; d_gene: TRBD2; abundance: .; j_gene: TRBJ2-7; v_gene: TRBV5-1
CDR3nt: TGTGCCAGCCGCCCTTGGAGCGGGGGGGTAGATACGCAGTATTTT; CDR3aa: CASRPWSGGVDTQYF; d_gene: TRBD2; abundance: .; j_gene: TRBJ2-3; v_gene: TRBV11-2
CDR3nt: TGTGCCAGCAGCCTACAGGGTTGGGGGACTGAAGCTTTCTTT; CDR3aa: CASSLQGWGTEAFF; d_gene: .; abundance: .; j_gene: TRBJ1-1; v_gene: TRBV7-9
CDR3nt: TGTGCCAGCACGTACTCCTATAATTCACCCCTCCACTTT; CDR3aa: CASTYSYNSPLHF; d_gene: .; abundance: few; j_gene: TRBJ1-6; v_gene: TRBV27
CDR3nt: TGTGCCAGCAGTGAACTAGCGGGGGTTACCGGGGAGCTGTTTTTT; CDR3aa: CASSELAGVTGELFF; d_gene: TRBD2; abundance: .; j_gene: TRBJ2-2; v_gene: TRBV2
CDR3nt: TGTGCCATCAGTGAGGCTGCCCTCTCCTACGAGCAGTACTTC; CDR3aa: CAISEAALSYEQYF; d_gene: .; abundance: .; j_gene: TRBJ2-7; v_gene: TRBV10-3
CDR3nt: TGTGCCACCAGCAGAGAGGACCCTTGGGCAGGGGGAAATGAGCAGTTCTTC; CDR3aa: CATSREDPWAGGNEQFF; d_gene: TRBD1; abundance: .; j_gene: TRBJ2-1; v_gene: TRBV15
CDR3nt: TGTGCCAGCAGTTTATTGTGGACAGGCACTGAAGCTTTCTTT; CDR3aa: CASSLLWTGTEAFF; d_gene: TRBD1; abundance: .; j_gene: TRBJ1-1; v_gene: TRBV28
CDR3nt: TGTGCCAGTAGCCGGCGAGGTATATCTTACATGAACACTGAAGCTTTCTTT; CDR3aa: CASSRRGISYMNTEAFF; d_gene: .; abundance: .; j_gene: TRBJ1-1; v_gene: TRBV19
CDR3nt: TGTGCCAGCAGTCCGAGATACGAGACCCAGTACTTC; CDR3aa: CASSPRYETQYF; d_gene: .; abundance: .; j_gene: TRBJ2-5; v_gene: TRBV6-1
CDR3nt: TGTGCCAGCATTATAGGGACAGGGGGTGGGAATGAGCAGTTCTTC; CDR3aa: CASIIGTGGGNEQFF; d_gene: TRBD1; abundance: .; j_gene: TRBJ2-1; v_gene: TRBV6-1
CDR3nt: TGCGCCAGCAGGGGGGGAAACTACGAGCAGTACTTC; CDR3aa: CASRGGNYEQYF; d_gene: .; abundance: .; j_gene: TRBJ2-7; v_gene: TRBV5-1
CDR3nt: TGTGCCAGCTCACTAACCACAAGCTCTGGAAACACCATATATTTT; CDR3aa: CASSLTTSSGNTIYF; d_gene: .; abundance: .; j_gene: TRBJ1-3; v_gene: TRBV18
CDR3nt: TGTGCCAGCAGTTGGGGAGAGACCCAGTACTTC; CDR3aa: CASSWGETQYF; d_gene: .; abundance: .; j_gene: TRBJ2-5; v_gene: TRBV6-5
CDR3nt: TGTGCCAGCAGAACGACAGGTCGGGAGCAGTACTTC; CDR3aa: CASRTTGREQYF; d_gene: .; abundance: .; j_gene: TRBJ2-7; v_gene: TRBV6-5